Each of the 7 T cell receptor beta chains below was sequenced from the same sample in a study of blood T cell repertoires in COVID-19. The table came from immunoSEQ multiplex PCR; TCRdb's copy has only in-frame clones and leaves some out. The sample holds under 300,000 clones, roughly 88% seen once. The specimen sequenced was peripheral blood. The source of these receptors is a woman under 40 with active or convalescent COVID-19.

This chain links TRBV18 with TRBJ2-7, with 12 bases that match TRBD2. With V trimmed by 5 bases and J by 4 bases, 15 bases remained unmatched. Per the germline V gene, CDR1 is KGHSH and CDR2 is LQKENI. This CDR3 is 18 amino acids long. The CDR3 region has the DNA TGTGCCAGCTCAATTATAACGCCTAGCGGGGGGGCCAATTACGAGCAGTACTTC. Protein: CASSIITPSGGANYEQYF.

The genes are TRBV19 and TRBJ2-1; 11 nucleotides match TRBD1. J lost 7 bases, V lost 3 bases, and 11 bases had no gene match. Per the germline V gene, CDR1 is LNHDA and CDR2 is SQIVND (reference sequence). This CDR3 is 17 amino acids long. CDR3 protein: CASSIPEGQGGKNEQFF. The CDR3 DNA follows: TGTGCCAGTAGTATCCCCGAGGGACAGGGGGGTAAGAATGAGCAGTTCTTC.

In this sample, this clone turned up a few times. The chain couples TRBV2 to TRBJ2-3; TRBD2 agrees at 7 bases. The CDR3 is 13 residues long. The germline V gene has CDR1 SNHLY and CDR2 FYNNEI. J was trimmed by 3 bases and V by 8 bases; bases with no gene match: 5. CDR3 in DNA: TGTGCCAGCCGGACTAGAGTAACAGATACGCAGTATTTT. This encodes CASRTRVTDTQYF.

The chain carries TRBV4-1 and TRBJ2-3; perhaps TRBD1 as D (6 bases). V lost 0 bases and J lost 4, with 14 bases in between. This CDR3 is 16 amino acids long. CDR1 is MGHRA and CDR2 is YSYEKL in the germline V gene. CDR3 in amino acids: CASSQDMWGHADTQYF. The CDR3 DNA sequence: TGCGCCAGCAGCCAAGATATGTGGGGGCACGCAGATACGCAGTATTTT.

This sequence joins TRBV6-2 or TRBV6-3 and TRBJ2-1, with 7 bases fitting TRBD1. The CDR3 runs to 13 residues. V shed 4 bases and J 4 bases; nucleotides not matched to a gene: 1. CDR1 and CDR2 (germline): MNHEY, SVGEGT. The CDR3 here is CASSWGQYNEQFF. CDR3 nucleotide sequence: TGTGCCAGCAGTTGGGGACAGTACAATGAGCAGTTCTTC.

The genes are TRBV6-6 and TRBJ2-5; 7 nucleotides match TRBD1. Germline CDR1 reads MNHNY; CDR2 reads SVGAGI (reference sequence). Trimming took 5 bases from V and 2 from J; bases not matched to a gene: 11. CDR3 length: 16 residues. This chain's CDR3 is CASSPTGVGWQETQYF. CDR3 nucleotides: TGTGCCAGCAGTCCTACAGGGGTGGGGTGGCAAGAGACCCAGTACTTC.

CDR3 in DNA: TGCGCCAGCAGCTTTGACAGATTCACCGGGGAGCTGTTTTTT. It encodes CASSFDRFTGELFF. This rearrangement joins TRBV5-1 to TRBJ2-2; D possibly corresponds to TRBD1 (5 bases). V was trimmed by 2 bases and J by 4 bases, leaving 9 bases between them. The germline V gene has CDR1 SGHRS and CDR2 YFSETQ. CDR3 length equals 14 residues.